The 9 T cell receptor beta chains below come from one sample, sequenced in a study of response to subunit inactivated influenza vaccine. TCRdb recomputed calls from the RT-PCR reads with MiXCR, one row per CDR3 protein. The profile shows 150,000 to 200,000 distinct CDR3 sequences, 11% of them singletons. Sequencing was performed on non-naive T cells sorted from PBMCs, taken roughly 48 days after vaccination. Receptors originate from a man aged 50 to 60 who received an inactivated influenza vaccine.

V gene TRBV5-1 combines with J gene TRBJ1-2; D unresolved. CDR3 length equals 16 residues. With 2 bases removed from V and 2 bases from J, the gap between germline ends came to 16 bases. Per the germline V gene, CDR1 is SGHRS and CDR2 is YFSETQ. The CDR3 DNA reads as TGCGCCAGCAGCTTCGGGTTCGGCACAGCGAACTATGGCTACACCTTC. Translation gives CASSFGFGTANYGYTF.

This clonotype was observed a handful of times. The chain couples TRBV5-6 to TRBJ1-2; TRBD1 is a possible D gene (6 bases). V was trimmed by 0 bases and J by 3 bases, leaving 21 bases between them. Germline V gene sequence: CDR1 SGHDT, CDR2 YYEEEE. The CDR3 is 18 residues long. CDR3 sequence: CASSLEPRGQRVDYGYTF. As DNA, the CDR3 is TGTGCCAGCAGCTTGGAGCCGCGGGGGCAGAGGGTTGACTATGGCTACACCTTC.

The V gene is TRBV29-1, the J gene TRBJ1-2; 7 positions agree with TRBD1. The CDR3 extends over 14 amino acids. V lost 6 bases to trimming and J lost 4 bases; unmatched junction nucleotides: 11. CDR1 and CDR2 (germline): SQVTM, ANQGSEA. CDR3 in amino acids: CSVSEGADGYGYTF. In nucleotides, the CDR3 is TGCAGCGTCTCTGAGGGGGCGGATGGCTATGGCTACACCTTC.

This clonotype was detected a few times. The chain carries TRBV7-9 and TRBJ1-6; unclear D gene. The ends were cut back, 5 bases at V and 11 bases at J, with 13 bases in the middle. The CDR3 has 13 amino acids. The germline V gene encodes CDR1 SEHNR and CDR2 FQNEAQ (reference sequence). The CDR3 here is CASSRRTETPLHF. DNA for the CDR3: TGTGCCAGCAGCCGAAGGACGGAGACACCCCTCCACTTT.

The rearrangement joins TRBV28 to TRBJ1-2; possible D gene TRBD1, 6 bases. The V gene lost 3 bases and the J gene lost 0 bases, with 11 bases spanning the gap. This CDR3 region has 15 residues. CDR1 MDHEN and CDR2 SYDVKM come from the germline V gene. For the CDR3, the DNA is TGTGCCAGCAGTTTCCCGACAGGAGCTAACTATGGCTACACCTTC. Translated, it gives CASSFPTGANYGYTF.

In its sample, this clonotype ranks as medium-sized. The chain recombines TRBV5-1 with TRBJ1-4; D call uncertain. Germline V gene data show CDR1 as SGHRS and CDR2 as YFSETQ. This CDR3 contains 14 residues. The V end was cut by 0 bases, the J end by 4 bases, with 7 bases between. CDR3 sequence: CASSLDSFNEKLFF. CDR3 in DNA: TGCGCCAGCAGCTTGGACAGCTTTAATGAAAAACTGTTTTTT.

There are many counts of this clonotype. The chain recombines TRBV29-1 with TRBJ2-5; 8 bases match TRBD2. With 5 bases clipped from V and 5 bases from J, the junction kept 7 bases outside the gene matches. CDR1 is SQVTM, CDR2 ANQGSEA, per germline. CDR3 length: 13 residues. CDR3 residues: CSVSWASGETQYF. For the CDR3, the DNA is TGCAGCGTTAGTTGGGCTAGCGGGGAGACCCAGTACTTC.

The chain joins TRBV4-1 to TRBJ2-1, with 9 bases fitting TRBD1. The CDR3 has 16 amino acids. Germline V gives CDR1 MGHRA, CDR2 YSYEKL. Unmatched junction bases numbered 6, after V lost 2 bases and J lost 4 bases. The CDR3 sequence: CASSQSDRGKYNEQFF. The CDR3 DNA reads as TGCGCCAGCAGCCAATCGGACAGGGGAAAATACAATGAGCAGTTCTTC.

A remark on this clonotype: A junction end diverges from the germline sequence, so it may reflect a read error. The chain has TRBV4-2 and TRBJ2-5; 7 positions match TRBD1. The germline CDR1 and CDR2 sequences are LGHNA and YNFKEQ. CDR3 length equals 11 residues. The CDR3 sequence is CASSAQGDIVF. The DNA of the CDR3 is TGTGCCAGCAGCGCGCAGGGGGATATCGTCTTC.